The clone carrying this T cell receptor (beta chain) was seen a few times. The antigen remains undetermined. V lost 4 bases to trimming and J lost 1 base; unmatched junction nucleotides: 11. The CDR3 is made up of 18 amino acids. Germline V CDR1 and CDR2: SGHRS, YFSETQ. 5'RACE with constant-segment primers yielded barcoded, UMI-tagged TCR alpha and TCR beta cDNA libraries. TCRdb re-derived calls from the 5' RACE reads in MiXCR, one entry per CDR3 protein. The sample includes about 250,000 distinct CDR3 sequences, roughly 15% of them seen just once. The data were obtained in a study of T-cell memory formation after mild COVID-19. General study findings and limits: Day 15 to 85 contracting clones showed balanced CD4/CD8; later expanders leaned CD4+.

The rearrangement links TRBV5-1 to TRBJ1-3; TRBD1 agrees at 10 bases. The sample was PBMCs or a T cell subset sorted from them (not recorded which). This receptor was obtained from a man aged 18 to 29 who had mild COVID-19 (a few samples of this study predate the infection). Cell type and time point are not known. The CDR3 DNA follows: TGCGCCAGCAGCGGGGAGGGGGACAGGGGCCAGTCTGGAAACACCATATATTTT. Residues: CASSGEGDRGQSGNTIYF.